A single sample is the source of the 22 T cell receptor beta chains below, sequenced in a study of blood T cell repertoires in COVID-19 (TCRdb year 2020). The library came from the immunoSEQ multiplex PCR assay. Imported from immuneACCESS, the table was reduced by TCRdb to in-frame sequences with V and J called. These copies leave out some clones; in studies compared against another copy, an unresolved V gene accounts for under half, and the cause of the remainder is not known. The sample records under 300,000 clones, roughly nine tenths of which are singletons. In total, the top ten clones hold about 5.9% of the sample. The source material was peripheral blood. All receptors come from a man aged 55-75 years with acute or convalescent COVID-19.

This chain joins TRBV3-1 (or the pseudogene TRBV3-2) and TRBJ1-1; no definite D call. Germline CDR1 LGHDT, CDR2 YNNKEL (reference sequence). This CDR3 has 11 residues. Deletions cut 3 bases from V and 7 bases from J, with 6 bases between. The CDR3 loop is CASSHGYEAFF. CDR3 sequence (DNA): TGTGCCAGCAGCCACGGGTATGAAGCTTTCTTT.

The chain combines TRBV29-1 with TRBJ2-2, with D perhaps matching TRBD2 (6 bases). Trimming pared 3 bases from V and 2 bases from J, leaving 10 bases between. The germline CDR1 and CDR2 sequences are SQVTM and ANQGSEA. The CDR3 extends over 14 amino acids. CDR3 coding DNA: TGCAGCGTTGACGGGAGTGATAACACCGGGGAGCTGTTTTTT. Its translation is CSVDGSDNTGELFF.

This rearrangement joins TRBV5-5 to TRBJ1-1; 9 nucleotides align to TRBD1. Germline CDR1 reads SGHKS; CDR2 reads YYEKEE (reference sequence). V trimming: 5 bases; J trimming: 0 bases; junction bases outside the gene matches: 5. CDR3 length: 15 amino acids. CDR3 DNA: TGTGCCAGCAGATTACGGACAGGGGTGAACACTGAAGCTTTCTTT. It encodes CASRLRTGVNTEAFF.

The CDR3 DNA reads as TGTGCCATCAGTGGATTGACAGGGGACGGAAACACCATATATTTT. Its protein product is CAISGLTGDGNTIYF. The chain links TRBV10-3 to TRBJ1-3; 8 nucleotides match TRBD1. This CDR3 has 15 amino acids. After removal of 4 bases from V and 4 bases from J, the junction contained 6 bases not matched to a gene. CDR1 is ENHRY, CDR2 SYGVKD, per germline.

The chain joins TRBV28 to TRBJ2-1; TRBD1 aligns across 7 bases. Germline lookup yields CDR1 MDHEN and CDR2 SYDVKM. V trimming: 4 bases; J trimming: 9 bases; junction bases outside the gene matches: 6. This CDR3 has 13 amino acids. CDR3 coding DNA: TGTGCCAGCAGTTCAAGGGGGCGCGGTGAGCAGTTCTTC. This sequence encodes CASSSRGRGEQFF.

This clone has just a few counts. This sequence joins TRBV2 and TRBJ1-1; 9 bases map to TRBD1. There are 17 residues in the CDR3. Germline CDR1 reads SNHLY; CDR2 reads FYNNEI. The V gene end was trimmed by 4 bases and the J gene end by 1 base; junction bases not matched to a gene: 10. CDR3: CASSVNSGTGTNTEAFF. DNA for the CDR3: TGTGCCAGCAGTGTAAACTCCGGGACAGGGACGAACACTGAAGCTTTCTTT.

The gene calls are TRBV5-4 and TRBJ1-5, with 8 bases matching TRBD1. The CDR3 is 15 residues long. Trimming at V came to 4 bases and at J to 5 bases, leaving 8 bases not matched to a gene. Germline CDR1 reads SGHNT; CDR2 reads YYREEE (reference sequence). This CDR3 is CASSTGTGADQPQHF. The DNA of the CDR3 is TGTGCCAGCAGCACCGGGACAGGAGCTGATCAGCCCCAGCATTTT. The variable domain in full, completed from reference TRBV5-4 and TRBJ1-5, reads ETGVTQSPTHLIKTRGQQVTLRCSSQSGHNTVSWYQQALGQGPQFIFQYYREEENGRGNFPPRFSGLQFPNYSSELNVNALELDDSALYLCASSTGTGADQPQHFGDGTRLSIL.

This chain links TRBV9 with TRBJ2-1, with TRBD2 matching over 9 bases. The ends lost 0 bases at V and 2 bases at J; junction bases unmatched: 6. The CDR3 is 17 amino acids. The germline V gene has CDR1 SGDLS and CDR2 YYNGEE. The CDR3 protein is CASSVGSGGRAYNEQFF. CDR3 bases: TGTGCCAGCAGCGTAGGGTCAGGCGGGAGGGCCTACAATGAGCAGTTCTTC. Full variable domain (remainder filled in from reference TRBV9 and TRBJ2-1): DSGVTQTPKHLITATGQRVTLRCSPRSGDLSVYWYQQSLDQGLQFLIQYYNGEERAKGNILERFSAQQFPDLHSELNLSSLELGDSALYFCASSVGSGGRAYNEQFFGPGTRLTVL.

The V call is TRBV24-1, the J call TRBJ2-1; 11 bases match TRBD2. Germline V gives CDR1 KGHDR, CDR2 SFDVKD. Unmatched junction bases numbered 1, after V lost 0 bases and J lost 7 bases. This CDR3 is built from 15 residues. DNA of the CDR3: TGTGCCACCAGTGATTTGGGGACTAGCGGTAATGAGCAGTTCTTC. Its protein is CATSDLGTSGNEQFF.

The V and J genes are TRBV5-1 and TRBJ2-2; 8 bases match TRBD1. Germline V lookup: CDR1 SGHRS, CDR2 YFSETQ. With V trimmed by 5 bases and J by 4 bases, 13 bases remained unmatched. This CDR3 is 17 amino acids long. This chain's CDR3 is CASSRFRTGSGTGELFF. DNA of the CDR3: TGCGCCAGCAGTCGTTTCCGGACAGGGTCGGGCACCGGGGAGCTGTTTTTT.

The rearrangement links TRBV4-3 to TRBJ2-7; 8 positions match TRBD2. The J segment lost 0 bases and the V segment lost 1 base, leaving 5 bases of the junction unmatched. Per the germline V gene, CDR1 is LGHNA and CDR2 is YSLEER. The CDR3 is made up of 16 amino acids. In DNA form, the CDR3 reads TGCGCCAGCAGCCAAGGAAGAGCGGGAGCCTCCTACGAGCAGTACTTC. Its protein product is CASSQGRAGASYEQYF.

This chain connects TRBV28 to TRBJ1-2; no firm D call. The CDR3 is made up of 14 amino acids. The V end lost 8 bases, the J end lost 8 bases, and 21 bases lay between the germline ends. The germline gives CDR1 MDHEN, CDR2 SYDVKM. Here the CDR3 reads CASGGRTVGLGYTF. The CDR3 DNA is TGTGCCAGCGGAGGTCGGACCGTAGGGTTGGGCTACACCTTC.

The chain couples TRBV12-3 or TRBV12-4 to TRBJ2-1; a possible D gene is TRBD2 (5 bases). The CDR3 has 13 residues. The ends were cut back, 8 bases at V and 7 bases at J, with 15 bases in the middle. CDR3 nucleotide sequence: TGTGCCAGCTCGACGGCCCCGGGGAATGAGCAGTTCTTC. It codes for CASSTAPGNEQFF.

The rearrangement uses TRBV30 and TRBJ2-1, with 13 bases that match TRBD2. Germline V lookup: CDR1 GTSNPN, CDR2 SVGIG (reference sequence). CDR3 length equals 16 residues. With V trimmed by 1 base and J by 8 bases, 8 bases remained unmatched. Here the CDR3 DNA reads TGTGCCTGGAGTGGAGGACTAGCGGGAGTAGGCCATGAGCAGTTCTTC. This gives the protein CAWSGGLAGVGHEQFF.

This clone came up once. The chain joins TRBV28 to TRBJ1-6; 8 bases match TRBD1. The V segment lost 6 bases and the J segment 9 bases; nucleotides outside the gene matches: 10. From germline, CDR1 is MDHEN and CDR2 SYDVKM. CDR3 length: 15 residues. The CDR3 here is CASSLRTGRSSPLHF. CDR3 nucleotide sequence: TGTGCCAGCAGCCTTCGGACAGGGAGAAGTTCACCCCTCCACTTT.

J is TRBJ2-1 and V is TRBV27; 15 bases map to TRBD2. Germline CDR1 is MNHEY and CDR2 is SMNVEV (reference sequence). CDR3 length: 18 residues. Trimming took 10 bases from V and 2 from J; bases not matched to a gene: 12. The CDR3: CATTGLAGGGYAYNEQFF. The DNA for the CDR3 is TGTGCCACAACGGGACTAGCGGGAGGAGGGTACGCCTACAATGAGCAGTTCTTC.

The CDR3 nucleotides read TGTGCCAGCAGCTTTGCCGGGACAGGGGCCTCCTCTGGAAACACCATATATTTT. Its translation is CASSFAGTGASSGNTIYF. The chain links TRBV13 to TRBJ1-3; 10 bases agree with TRBD1. This CDR3 spans 18 amino acids. J lost 0 bases, V lost 3 bases, and 8 bases had no gene match. Per germline, CDR1 PRHDT and CDR2 FYEKMQ (reference sequence).

The V call is TRBV5-6, the J call TRBJ1-3; D gene unclear. The CDR3 has 14 residues. V lost 4 bases to trimming and J lost 0 bases, with 8 bases between them. Germline lookup yields CDR1 SGHDT and CDR2 YYEEEE. The CDR3: CASSARSSGNTIYF. For the CDR3, the DNA is TGTGCCAGCAGCGCCCGGAGCTCTGGAAACACCATATATTTT.

The chain links TRBV5-6 to TRBJ1-4; weak D call: TRBD1 (5 bases). CDR1 and CDR2 from the germline V gene are SGHDT and YYEEEE. The V gene lost 0 bases and the J gene lost 7 bases, with 10 bases spanning the gap. The CDR3 covers 14 residues. CDR3 sequence: CASSLGQGGEKLFF. Written as DNA, the CDR3 is TGTGCCAGCAGCTTGGGGCAGGGTGGTGAAAAACTGTTTTTT. The full variable domain, its missing parts supplied by reference TRBV5-6 and TRBJ1-4, is DAGVTQSPTHLIKTRGQQVTLRCSPKSGHDTVSWYQQALGQGPQFIFQYYEEEERQRGNFPDRFSGHQFPNYSSELNVNALLLGDSALYLCASSLGQGGEKLFFGSGTQLSVL.

This sequence joins TRBV24-1 and TRBJ1-5; the D is unclear. The V gene's germline CDR1 is KGHDR and CDR2 SFDVKD. The CDR3 totals 15 residues. V lost 3 bases to trimming and J lost 2 bases, with 10 bases between them. CDR3 loop: CATSDVAVGNQPQHF. In DNA form, the CDR3 reads TGTGCCACCAGTGATGTAGCGGTTGGCAATCAGCCCCAGCATTTT.

The rearrangement joins TRBV5-1 to TRBJ2-1; 13 bases are shared with TRBD2. V gave up 5 bases and J gave up 0 bases; unmatched junction bases: 14. CDR1 is SGHRS, CDR2 YFSETQ, per germline. The CDR3 contains 20 residues. The CDR3 loop is CASSSGLPGLAGTSYNEQFF. CDR3 in DNA: TGCGCCAGCAGTTCGGGACTCCCGGGACTAGCGGGAACCTCCTACAATGAGCAGTTCTTC.

This sequence joins TRBV4-3 and TRBJ1-1, with no clear D. Germline loops: CDR1 LGHNA, CDR2 YSLEER. The CDR3 runs 14 residues. V was cut by 4 bases and J by 1 base, with 10 bases left in between. CDR3 loop: CASSLDTRNTEAFF. The CDR3 DNA follows: TGCGCCAGCAGCCTAGACACACGGAACACTGAAGCTTTCTTT.